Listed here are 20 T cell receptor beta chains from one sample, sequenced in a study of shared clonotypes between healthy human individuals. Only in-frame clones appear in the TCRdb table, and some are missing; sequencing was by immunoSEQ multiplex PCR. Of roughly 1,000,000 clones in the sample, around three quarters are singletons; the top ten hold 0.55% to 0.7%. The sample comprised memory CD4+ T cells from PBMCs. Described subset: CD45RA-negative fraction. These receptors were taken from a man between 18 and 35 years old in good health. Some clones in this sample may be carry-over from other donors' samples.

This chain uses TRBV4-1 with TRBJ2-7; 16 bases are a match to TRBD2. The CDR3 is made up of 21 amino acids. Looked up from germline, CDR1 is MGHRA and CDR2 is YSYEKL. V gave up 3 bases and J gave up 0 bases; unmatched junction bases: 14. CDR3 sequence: CASSQTLPGTSGRASSYEQYF. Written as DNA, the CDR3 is TGCGCCAGCAGCCAGACACTTCCGGGGACTAGCGGGAGGGCAAGCTCCTACGAGCAGTACTTC.

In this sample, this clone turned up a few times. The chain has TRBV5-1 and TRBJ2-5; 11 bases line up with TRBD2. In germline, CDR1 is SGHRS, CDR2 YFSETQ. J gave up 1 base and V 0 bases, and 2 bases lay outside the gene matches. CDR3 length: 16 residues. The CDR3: CASSLAGTSGQETQYF. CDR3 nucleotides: TGCGCCAGCAGCTTGGCGGGGACTAGCGGCCAAGAGACCCAGTACTTC. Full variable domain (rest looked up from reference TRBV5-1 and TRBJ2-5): KAGVTQTPRYLIKTRGQQVTLSCSPISGHRSVSWYQQTPGQGLQFLFEYFSETQRNKGNFPGRFSGRQFSNSRSEMNVSTLELGDSALYLCASSLAGTSGQETQYFGPGTRLLVL.

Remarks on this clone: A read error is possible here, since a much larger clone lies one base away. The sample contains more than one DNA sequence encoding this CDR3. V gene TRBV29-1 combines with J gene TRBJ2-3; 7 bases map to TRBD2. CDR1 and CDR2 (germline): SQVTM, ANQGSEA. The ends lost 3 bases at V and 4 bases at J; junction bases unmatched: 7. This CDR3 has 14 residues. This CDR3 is CSVEGGRGADTQYF. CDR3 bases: TGCAGCGTTGAGGGCGGGAGAGGCGCAGATACGCAGTATTTT.

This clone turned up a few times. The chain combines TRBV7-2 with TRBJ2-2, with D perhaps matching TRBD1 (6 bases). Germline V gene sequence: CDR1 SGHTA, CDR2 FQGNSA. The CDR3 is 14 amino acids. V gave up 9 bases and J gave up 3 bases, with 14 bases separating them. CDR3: CASTQDSHTGELFF. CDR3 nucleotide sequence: TGTGCCAGTACCCAGGACAGCCACACCGGGGAGCTGTTTTTT.

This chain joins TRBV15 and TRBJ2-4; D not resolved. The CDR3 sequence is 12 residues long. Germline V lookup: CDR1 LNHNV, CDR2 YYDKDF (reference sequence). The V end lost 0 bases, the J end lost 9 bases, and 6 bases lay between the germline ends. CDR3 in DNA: TGTGCCACCAGCAGAGATGGAGTCATTCAGTACTTC. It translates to CATSRDGVIQYF.

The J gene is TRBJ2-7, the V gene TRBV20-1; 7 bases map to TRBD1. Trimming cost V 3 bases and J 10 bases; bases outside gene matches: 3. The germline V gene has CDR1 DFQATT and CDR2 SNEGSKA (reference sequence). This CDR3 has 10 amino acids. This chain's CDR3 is CSARGDSQYF. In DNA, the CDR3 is TGCAGTGCTAGGGGGGACAGTCAGTACTTC.

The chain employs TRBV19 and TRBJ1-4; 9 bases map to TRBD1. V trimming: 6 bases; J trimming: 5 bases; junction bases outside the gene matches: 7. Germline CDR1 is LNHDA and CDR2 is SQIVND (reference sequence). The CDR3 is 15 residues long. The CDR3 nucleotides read TGTGCCAGTAGAGACCCCGGGACAGGGAATGAAAAACTGTTTTTT. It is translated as CASRDPGTGNEKLFF.

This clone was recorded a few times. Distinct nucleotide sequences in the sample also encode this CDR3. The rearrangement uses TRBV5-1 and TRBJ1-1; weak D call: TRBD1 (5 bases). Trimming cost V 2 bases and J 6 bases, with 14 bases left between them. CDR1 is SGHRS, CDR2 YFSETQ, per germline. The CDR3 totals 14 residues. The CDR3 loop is CASSLGRGHAEAFF. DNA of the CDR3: TGCGCCAGCAGCTTAGGTCGGGGCCACGCTGAAGCTTTCTTT.

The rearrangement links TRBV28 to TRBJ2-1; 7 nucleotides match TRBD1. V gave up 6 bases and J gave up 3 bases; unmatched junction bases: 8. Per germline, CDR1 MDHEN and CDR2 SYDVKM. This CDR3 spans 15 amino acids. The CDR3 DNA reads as TGTGCCAGCAGCCGAACCCGGGACAGCTACAATGAGCAGTTCTTC. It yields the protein CASSRTRDSYNEQFF.

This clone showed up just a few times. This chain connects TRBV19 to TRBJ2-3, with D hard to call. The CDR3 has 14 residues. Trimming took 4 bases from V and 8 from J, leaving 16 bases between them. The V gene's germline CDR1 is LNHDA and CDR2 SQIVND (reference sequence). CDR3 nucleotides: TGTGCCAGTAGTACTCCGCTCAGTTCGGGTACGCAGTATTTT. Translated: CASSTPLSSGTQYF.

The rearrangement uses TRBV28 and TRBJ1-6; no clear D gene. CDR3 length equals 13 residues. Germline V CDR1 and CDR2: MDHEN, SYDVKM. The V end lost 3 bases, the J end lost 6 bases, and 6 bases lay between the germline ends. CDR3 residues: CASSFPGNSPLHF. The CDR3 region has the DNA TGTGCCAGCAGTTTTCCCGGTAATTCACCCCTCCACTTT.

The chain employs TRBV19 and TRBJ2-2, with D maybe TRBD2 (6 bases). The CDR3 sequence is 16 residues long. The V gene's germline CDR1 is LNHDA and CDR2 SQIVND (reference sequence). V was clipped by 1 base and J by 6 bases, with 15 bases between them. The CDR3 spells CASSIGRTIRPGELFF. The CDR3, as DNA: TGTGCCAGTAGTATAGGTCGGACTATTAGGCCCGGGGAGCTGTTTTTT. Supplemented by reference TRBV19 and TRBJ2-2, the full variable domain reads DGGITQSPKYLFRKEGQNVTLSCEQNLNHDAMYWYRQDPGQGLRLIYYSQIVNDFQKGDIAEGYSVSREKKESFPLTVTSAQKNPTAFYLCASSIGRTIRPGELFFGEGSRLTVL.

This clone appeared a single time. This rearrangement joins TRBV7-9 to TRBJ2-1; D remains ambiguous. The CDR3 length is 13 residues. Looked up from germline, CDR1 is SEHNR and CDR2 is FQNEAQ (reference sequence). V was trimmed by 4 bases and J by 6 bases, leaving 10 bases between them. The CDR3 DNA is TGTGCCAGCAGCTCCGGGCAAACCAATGAGCAGTTCTTC. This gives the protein CASSSGQTNEQFF.

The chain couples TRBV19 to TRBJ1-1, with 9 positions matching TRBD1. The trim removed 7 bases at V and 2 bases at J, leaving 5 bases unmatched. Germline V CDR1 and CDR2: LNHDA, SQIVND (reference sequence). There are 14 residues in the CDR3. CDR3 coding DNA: TGTGCCAGTACCCGGACAGGGGTCAACACTGAAGCTTTCTTT. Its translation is CASTRTGVNTEAFF.

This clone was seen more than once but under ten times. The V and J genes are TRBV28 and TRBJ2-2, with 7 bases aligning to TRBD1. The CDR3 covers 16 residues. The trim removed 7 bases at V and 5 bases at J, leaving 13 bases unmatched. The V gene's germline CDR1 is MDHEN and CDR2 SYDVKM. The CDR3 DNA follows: TGTGCCAGCACCGAATCCCGGGCACAGGGGACCGGGGAGCTGTTTTTT. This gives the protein CASTESRAQGTGELFF.

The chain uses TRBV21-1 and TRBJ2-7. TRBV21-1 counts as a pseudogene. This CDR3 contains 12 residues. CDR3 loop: CASKAIWGEQYF. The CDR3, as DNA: TGTGCCAGCAAGGCCATCTGGGGCGAGCAGTACTTC.

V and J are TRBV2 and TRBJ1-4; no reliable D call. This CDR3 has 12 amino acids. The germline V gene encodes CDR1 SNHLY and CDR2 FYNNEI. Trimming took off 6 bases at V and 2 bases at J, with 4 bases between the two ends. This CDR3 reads CASSGTNEKLFF. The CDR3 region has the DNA TGTGCCAGCAGCGGCACTAATGAAAAACTGTTTTTT. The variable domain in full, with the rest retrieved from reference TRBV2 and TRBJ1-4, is EPEVTQTPSHQVTQMGQEVILRCVPISNHLYFYWYRQILGQKVEFLVSFYNNEISEKSEIFDDQFSVERPDGSNFTLKIRSTKLEDSAMYFCASSGTNEKLFFGSGTQLSVL.

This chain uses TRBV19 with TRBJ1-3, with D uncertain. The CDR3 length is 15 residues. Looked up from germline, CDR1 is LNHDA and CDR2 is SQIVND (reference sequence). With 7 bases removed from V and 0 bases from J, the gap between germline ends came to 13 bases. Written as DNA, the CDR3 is TGTGCCAGTACCTCGGAAGGGCACTCTGGAAACACCATATATTTT. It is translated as CASTSEGHSGNTIYF.

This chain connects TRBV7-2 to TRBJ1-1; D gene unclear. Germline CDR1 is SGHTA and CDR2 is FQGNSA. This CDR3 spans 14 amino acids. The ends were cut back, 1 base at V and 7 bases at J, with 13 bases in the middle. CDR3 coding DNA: TGTGCCAGCAGCTTAGGCGGGCCAGCAGTTGAAGCTTTCTTT. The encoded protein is CASSLGGPAVEAFF.

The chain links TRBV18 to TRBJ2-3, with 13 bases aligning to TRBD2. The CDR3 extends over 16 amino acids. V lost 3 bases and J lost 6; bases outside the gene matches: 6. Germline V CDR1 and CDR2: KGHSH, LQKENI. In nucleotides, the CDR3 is TGTGCCAGCTCACCGGGGACTAGCGGGATTCGGGATACGCAGTATTTT. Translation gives CASSPGTSGIRDTQYF. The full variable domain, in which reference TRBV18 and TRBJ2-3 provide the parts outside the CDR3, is NAGVMQNPRHLVRRRGQEARLRCSPMKGHSHVYWYRQLPEEGLKFMVYLQKENIIDESGMPKERFSAEFPKEGPSILRIQQVVRGDSAAYFCASSPGTSGIRDTQYFGPGTRLTVL.